The sequence of this T cell receptor beta chain was determined in a study of T-cell memory formation after mild COVID-19. The wider study: TCR clusters showed largely donor specificity.

TCR alpha and TCR beta cDNA libraries with sample barcodes and UMIs came from 5'RACE using constant-segment primers. TCRdb itself ran the 5' RACE reads through MiXCR, one entry per CDR3 protein. Here the sample spans some 410,000 distinct CDR3 sequences, 20% to 30% being singletons. Study-wide findings and caveats: Later expanders leaned toward CD4+, whereas clones contracting from day 15 to 85 were balanced CD4/CD8. Cross-reactive memory apparently joined, as some responding clones appeared in pre-infection memory.

This clonotype was detected a few times. Its target is unknown. Germline V gene sequence: CDR1 SQVTM, CDR2 ANQGSEA. The V and J ends lost 4 bases and 6 bases respectively, with 13 bases between them. CDR3 length: 12 residues. V and J are TRBV29-1 and TRBJ2-7; D could derive from TRBD1 or TRBD2 (6 bases each). This clonotype originated in an adult woman who had mild COVID-19 (a few samples of this study predate the infection). Cell type and time point are not known. The material sequenced was PBMCs or a T cell subset sorted from them (not recorded which). The CDR3, as DNA: TGCAGCGTTGGGGGGGCAGGAGGCGAGCAGTACTTC. Translating it yields CSVGGAGGEQYF.